One and the same sample provided the 3 T cell receptor beta chains below, sequenced in a study of blood T cell repertoires in COVID-19. TCRdb keeps only in-frame clones here, not all; method: immunoSEQ multiplex PCR. The profile shows 85,000 to 130,000 clones, 86% of them singletons. Sequences were obtained from PBMCs or T cells enriched from blood (not recorded which). Every receptor here comes from a woman aged 50 to 60 who had recovered from COVID-19.

V gene TRBV7-3 combines with J gene TRBJ1-1; 7 bases fit TRBD1. The germline V gene encodes CDR1 SGHTA and CDR2 FQGTGA. This CDR3 region has 17 residues. V lost 4 bases, J lost 1 base, and 12 bases stayed unmatched. CDR3: CASSSSLGDRANTEAFF. The CDR3 nucleotides are TGTGCCAGCAGCTCATCCCTTGGGGACAGAGCGAACACTGAAGCTTTCTTT.

The chain carries TRBV28 and TRBJ2-7; D is ambiguous. The germline V and J ends were trimmed by 2 bases and 2 bases, with 10 bases remaining between them. CDR3 length: 14 amino acids. The germline V gene has CDR1 MDHEN and CDR2 SYDVKM. CDR3 sequence: CASSLIVGAYEQYF. In nucleotides, the CDR3 is TGTGCCAGCAGTTTAATAGTCGGTGCCTACGAGCAGTACTTC.

The chain carries TRBV6-5 and TRBJ2-7; TRBD1 agrees at 8 bases. Trimming cost V 8 bases and J 4 bases; bases outside gene matches: 13. The germline CDR1 and CDR2 sequences are MNHEY and SVGAGI. The CDR3 covers 15 residues. This chain's CDR3 is CASAGSTTGVYEQYF. CDR3 coding DNA: TGTGCCAGCGCGGGTTCCACGACAGGGGTTTACGAGCAGTACTTC.